This T cell receptor beta chain stems from a study of chemoradiotherapy in HPV16-positive cancers. Study context: Candidate HPV-specific T-cell clones and common TCR motifs came from functional assays in two HPV16-positive patients. Broader study findings: In HPV16-positive patients, HPV-responsive T-cell expansion tracked better recurrence-free survival. During treatment, candidate HPV-specific clones and E7-related motifs expanded in tumor.

Points on this clone: What it recognizes is unknown.

CDR1 and CDR2 from the germline V gene are SGHTA and FQGNSA. The CDR3 covers 15 residues. V lost 0 bases to trimming and J lost 11 bases; unmatched junction nucleotides: 12. TCRdb's copy holds only in-frame clones and misses some; the assay was immunoSEQ multiplex PCR. The sample has some 3,100 clones; 92% are singletons. This TCR was recovered from a human donor with HPV-associated anogenital cancer. The sequencing here drew on tumor tissue, taken from a patient who underwent chemoradiotherapy. The chain combines TRBV7-2 with TRBJ1-1; 7 nucleotides agree with TRBD1. The CDR3 coding sequence is TGTGCCAGCAGCTTAGCGCCGGGGCAGGGGGGGTCGGCTTTCTTT. It translates to CASSLAPGQGGSAFF.